Sequencing of this T cell receptor beta chain was carried out in a study of long-term antiretroviral therapy in people with HIV. The CDR3 loop spans 12 amino acids. V dropped 8 bases and J dropped 3 bases, with 11 bases sitting between them. Germline-derived CDR1 and CDR2 are SNHLY and FYNNEI. This clone was counted between two and nine times. Run at survey level, the immunoSEQ assay was version v3.0. Clones were read by immunoSEQ multiplex PCR, and TCRdb kept only the in-frame ones, dropping some. Found here are around 26,000 clones, about 80% of them singletons; the top ten hold 11%. The chain is built from TRBV2 and TRBJ2-7, with D unclear. This TCR derives from a woman aged 40 to 55 with HIV. The starting material was unsorted PBMCs, obtained 1.1 years before starting antiretroviral therapy. CDR3 DNA: TGTGCCAGCTCCCGGCCCCTCTACGAGCAGTACTTC. This sequence encodes CASSRPLYEQYF.